This T cell receptor (beta chain) appears in the sequencing data of a study of T cells after yellow fever vaccination. There are many counts of this clonotype. V dropped 4 bases and J dropped 2; count of bases not matched to a gene: 15. The CDR3 is 19 amino acids. CDR1 LGHNA and CDR2 YNFKEQ come from the germline V gene. Via MiXCR, TCRdb re-called the 5' RACE reads, giving one row per CDR3 protein. The data contain about 230,000 distinct CDR3 sequences, roughly 6.2% of them singletons. The receptor was isolated from a young man who received the YFV17D yellow fever vaccine. The chain carries TRBV4-2 and TRBJ2-7; 12 nucleotides match TRBD2. The sample consisted of CD4+ T cells sorted from PBMCs, taken on the day of the yellow fever booster vaccination. The CDR3 sequence is CASSPGTSGPEYPTYEQYF. In DNA form, the CDR3 reads TGTGCCAGCAGCCCCGGGACTAGCGGGCCCGAATACCCAACCTACGAGCAGTACTTC.